These 7 T cell receptor beta chains were sequenced from one sample in a study of T cell changes during pregnancy in multiple sclerosis. Sequencing used immunoSEQ multiplex PCR; TCRdb keeps in-frame clones, though not all of them. The sample includes approximately 40,000 clones, about 88% of them seen just once. Here the sequenced sample was CD4+ T cells from peripheral blood mononuclear cells, taken in the second trimester of pregnancy. The receptors here all came from a female donor with multiple sclerosis, enrolled in a pregnancy study.

V is TRBV9 and J is TRBJ1-2; 7 bases agree with TRBD1. Germline values: CDR1 SGDLS, CDR2 YYNGEE. The CDR3 contains 15 residues. V lost 0 bases, J lost 0 bases, and 2 bases stayed unmatched. The CDR3 DNA follows: TGTGCCAGCAGCGTAGGAGGGACAGCTAACTATGGCTACACCTTC. This sequence encodes CASSVGGTANYGYTF. Full variable domain (outside the CDR3, taken from reference TRBV9 and TRBJ1-2): DSGVTQTPKHLITATGQRVTLRCSPRSGDLSVYWYQQSLDQGLQFLIQYYNGEERAKGNILERFSAQQFPDLHSELNLSSLELGDSALYFCASSVGGTANYGYTFGSGTRLTVV.

The chain couples TRBV27 to TRBJ1-4; 9 bases are a match to TRBD1. V dropped 8 bases and J dropped 7; count of bases not matched to a gene: 5. This CDR3 is 13 amino acids long. The V gene's germline CDR1 is MNHEY and CDR2 SMNVEV (reference sequence). CDR3 in DNA: TGTGCCAGCGGTAGACAGGGGGGTGAAAAACTGTTTTTT. This sequence encodes CASGRQGGEKLFF.

The genes are TRBV28 and TRBJ1-4; TRBD1 matches 9 bases. In germline, CDR1 is MDHEN, CDR2 SYDVKM. The junction had 7 bases not matched to a gene; V was cut back by 4 bases and J by 7 bases. CDR3 length: 15 amino acids. CDR3 protein: CASSYPGQGTEKLFF. The CDR3 DNA follows: TGTGCCAGCAGTTATCCGGGACAGGGCACTGAAAAACTGTTTTTT. The full variable domain, rest sourced from reference TRBV28 and TRBJ1-4, is DVKVTQSSRYLVKRTGEKVFLECVQDMDHENMFWYRQDPGLGLRLIYFSYDVKMKEKGDIPEGYSVSREKKERFSLILESASTNQTSMYLCASSYPGQGTEKLFFGSGTQLSVL.

CDR3 amino acids: CASSRGVYGQPQHF. The CDR3 DNA follows: TGTGCCAGCAGCCGGGGGGTGTATGGTCAGCCCCAGCATTTT. V is TRBV5-6 and J is TRBJ1-5; tentative D call: TRBD1 (5 bases). The germline CDR1 and CDR2 sequences are SGHDT and YYEEEE. CDR3 length: 14 amino acids. Trimming took off 4 bases at V and 6 bases at J, with 14 bases between the two ends.

The CDR3 loop is CASSQDPGGGYGYTF. For the CDR3, the DNA is TGCGCCAGCAGCCAAGACCCCGGGGGGGGTTATGGCTACACCTTC. V usage is TRBV4-1 and J usage is TRBJ1-2; possible D gene TRBD1, 5 bases. Trimming removed 0 bases at V and 5 bases at J, with 13 bases between. From germline, CDR1 is MGHRA and CDR2 YSYEKL. The CDR3 is made up of 15 amino acids.

This clone was detected a few times. The rearrangement joins TRBV20-1 to TRBJ2-7, with TRBD2 as a possible D gene (6 bases). V gave up 7 bases and J gave up 3 bases, with 10 bases separating them. The CDR3 covers 11 residues. CDR1 is DFQATT, CDR2 SNEGSKA, per germline (reference sequence). The CDR3 DNA is TGCAGTGTGACGGAGGGCTACGAGCAGTACTTC. It is translated as CSVTEGYEQYF.

The chain combines TRBV23-1 with TRBJ2-3; TRBD1 matches at 9 bases. TRBV23-1 belongs to the ORF category, with a function that is uncertain. The CDR3 spans 13 residues. J lost 3 bases, V lost 8 bases, and 3 bases had no gene match. CDR3 sequence reads: CASGGQGTDTQYF. The CDR3 DNA reads as TGCGCCAGCGGGGGACAGGGAACAGATACGCAGTATTTT.